This TCR beta chain was sequenced for a study of regulatory T cells in long-lasting Graves disease. Study-wide background: Graves' patients (newly diagnosed) had been on antithyroid drugs under 3 months. Broader study findings: Favored gene segments in persistent disease were TRBV28, TRBJ1-2 and TRBJ2-5. Persistent Graves' patients showed a TCR diversity that was lower than that of newly diagnosed ones.

The time point was: newly diagnosed GD, antithyroid drugs for less than 3 months. The TCR library was prepared using RNA isolated from PBMCs. Germline V gene sequence: CDR1 ENHRY, CDR2 SYGVKD. CDR3 length equals 14 residues. With 6 bases clipped from V and 2 bases from J, the junction kept 7 bases outside the gene matches. Library construction for TCR beta used iRepertoire HTBI primers and Arm-PCR of CDR3 regions. TCRdb re-called the multiplex PCR reads through MiXCR, storing one row per CDR3 protein. The repertoire has 420,000 or so distinct CDR3 sequences, around 15% of them found once; the top ten carry under 30%. This clonotype appeared many times. Antigen specificity is unknown. This sample also appeared in a second study, on T cells in Graves' hyperthyroidism and ophthalmopathy.

The sequenced sample was peripheral blood mononuclear cells (PBMCs), obtained at new diagnosis, from a patient treated with antithyroid drugs. The rearrangement uses TRBV10-3 and TRBJ2-7; 7 bases fit TRBD1. This clonotype was obtained from a woman aged 18-29 years with Graves disease. The CDR3 region is CAISPGTAAYEQYF. The CDR3 DNA follows: TGTGCCATCAGCCCCGGGACAGCTGCCTACGAGCAGTACTTC.